This T cell receptor (beta chain) was sequenced for a study of blood T cell repertoires in COVID-19. Study context: From T cells, B-cell-depleted T cells, or PBMCs came the material, which was cDNA or gDNA.

This CDR3 has 15 residues. V was clipped by 0 bases and J by 0 bases, with 9 bases between them. Per the germline V gene, CDR1 is MNHNS and CDR2 is SASEGT. As handled by the study authors: Counts of nucleated cells, estimated from reference gene primer amplification, were obtained. Sequencing was performed with immunoSEQ multiplex PCR; in TCRdb, only in-frame clones are kept and a portion is missing. The V and J calls and clone size come from that table; D and trimming were worked out from the DNA. The table shows around 340,000 clones, with 80% to 90% occurring only once. The chain employs TRBV6-1 and TRBJ2-7, with no clear D. Sequenced input: peripheral blood. The sequence was collected from a man in his thirties or forties with active or convalescent COVID-19. The CDR3 loop reads CASSEAPSSSYEQYF. CDR3 in DNA: TGTGCCAGCAGTGAAGCGCCAAGTAGCTCCTACGAGCAGTACTTC.